The text below deals with one T cell receptor (beta chain). The antigen remains undetermined. Losses at the gene ends were 2 bases for V and 8 bases for J; bases not matched to a gene: 7. Germline CDR1 reads ENHRY; CDR2 reads SYGVKD. There are 14 residues in the CDR3. Uncontrolled infection, other autoimmune disease, pregnancy and lactation each barred patients from inclusion. This sample stems from a study of T cells in Graves' hyperthyroidism and ophthalmopathy. Study overall: Peripheral blood was drawn at first diagnosis, prior to all treatment. Study-level points and caveats: Blood also carried most thyroid clonotypes expanded above 0.001.

RNA transcripts served as the template for amplifying TCR beta CDR3 regions. HTBI primers were the set used in a first-round RT-PCR of the TCR CDR3. TCRdb independently ran MiXCR on the multiplex PCR reads; one entry per CDR3 protein. The data contain some 500,000 distinct CDR3 sequences, roughly a sixth of them singletons. V and J are TRBV10-3 and TRBJ1-2; 8 nucleotides align to TRBD1. The sequencing sample was made of blood. This TCR was sampled from a woman between 25 and 40 years old with Graves' ophthalmopathy. CDR3 in amino acids: CAISEAGGRGGYTF. CDR3 coding DNA: TGTGCCATCAGTGAGGCAGGGGGCCGAGGAGGCTACACCTTC.